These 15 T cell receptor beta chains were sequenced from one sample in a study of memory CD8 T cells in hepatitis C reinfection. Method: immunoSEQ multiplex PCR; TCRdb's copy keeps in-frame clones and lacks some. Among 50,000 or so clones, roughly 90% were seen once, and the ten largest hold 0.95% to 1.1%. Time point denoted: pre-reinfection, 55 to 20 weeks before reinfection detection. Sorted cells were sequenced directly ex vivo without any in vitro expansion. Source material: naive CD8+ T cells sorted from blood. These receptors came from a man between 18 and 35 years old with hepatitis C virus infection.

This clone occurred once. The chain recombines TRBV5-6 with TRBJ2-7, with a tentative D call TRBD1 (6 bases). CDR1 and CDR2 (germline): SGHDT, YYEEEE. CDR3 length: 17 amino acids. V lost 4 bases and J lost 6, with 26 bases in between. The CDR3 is CASSTWDTGFTVSEQYF. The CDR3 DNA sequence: TGTGCCAGCAGCACCTGGGATACAGGGTTTACCGTAAGCGAGCAGTACTTC.

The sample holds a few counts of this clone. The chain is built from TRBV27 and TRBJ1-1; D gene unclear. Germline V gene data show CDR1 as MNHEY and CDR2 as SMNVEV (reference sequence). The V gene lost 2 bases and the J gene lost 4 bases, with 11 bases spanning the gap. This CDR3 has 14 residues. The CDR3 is CASSLAGISTEAFF. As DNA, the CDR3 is TGTGCCAGCAGTTTAGCCGGGATATCCACTGAAGCTTTCTTT.

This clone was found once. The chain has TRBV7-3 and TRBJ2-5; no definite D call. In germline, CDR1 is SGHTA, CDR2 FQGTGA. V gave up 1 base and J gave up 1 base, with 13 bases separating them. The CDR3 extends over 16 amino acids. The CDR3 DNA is TGTGCCAGCAGCTTAAGAGGTCGGAGCCTCCAAGAGACCCAGTACTTC. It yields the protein CASSLRGRSLQETQYF.

CDR3 DNA sequence: TGTGCCAGCAGCTTGACGGGACAGGGCTATTTTCAGCCCCAGCATTTT. Translation gives CASSLTGQGYFQPQHF. J is TRBJ1-5 and V is TRBV5-6; 9 positions match TRBD1. There are 16 residues in the CDR3. Germline V gene data show CDR1 as SGHDT and CDR2 as YYEEEE. With 1 base clipped from V and 6 bases from J, the junction kept 8 bases outside the gene matches.

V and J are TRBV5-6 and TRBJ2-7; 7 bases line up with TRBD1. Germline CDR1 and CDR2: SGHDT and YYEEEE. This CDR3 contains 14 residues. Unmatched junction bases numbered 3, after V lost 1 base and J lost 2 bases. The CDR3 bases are TGTGCCAGCAGCTTGAGGGGGACAGCCTACGAGCAGTACGTC. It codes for CASSLRGTAYEQYV.

The CDR3 spells CASSTIAAISYNEQFF. The CDR3 nucleotides are TGTGCCAGTAGTACGATAGCGGCGATCTCCTACAATGAGCAGTTCTTC. The V call is TRBV19, the J call TRBJ2-1; possibly TRBD2 for D (6 bases). In germline, CDR1 is LNHDA, CDR2 SQIVND (reference sequence). This CDR3 spans 16 amino acids. The ends were cut back, 4 bases at V and 0 bases at J, with 13 bases in the middle.

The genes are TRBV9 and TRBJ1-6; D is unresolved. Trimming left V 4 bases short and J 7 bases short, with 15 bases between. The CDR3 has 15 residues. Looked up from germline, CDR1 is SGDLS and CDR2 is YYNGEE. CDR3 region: CASSTGLTVNSPLHF. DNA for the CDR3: TGTGCCAGCAGCACCGGACTGACCGTGAATTCACCCCTCCACTTT.

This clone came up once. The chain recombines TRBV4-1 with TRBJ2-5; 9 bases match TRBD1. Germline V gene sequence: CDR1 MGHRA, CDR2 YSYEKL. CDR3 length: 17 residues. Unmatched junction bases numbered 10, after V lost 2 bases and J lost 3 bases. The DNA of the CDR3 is TGCGCCAGCAGCCAATCGGCCGGGACAGGGTTCGAAGAGACCCAGTACTTC. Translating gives CASSQSAGTGFEETQYF.

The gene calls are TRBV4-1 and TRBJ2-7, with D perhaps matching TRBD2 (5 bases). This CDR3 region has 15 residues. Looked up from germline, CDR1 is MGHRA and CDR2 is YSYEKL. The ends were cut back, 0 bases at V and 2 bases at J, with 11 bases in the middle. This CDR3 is CASSQDEGRTYEQYV. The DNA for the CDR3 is TGCGCCAGCAGCCAAGATGAGGGCAGGACCTACGAGCAGTACGTC.

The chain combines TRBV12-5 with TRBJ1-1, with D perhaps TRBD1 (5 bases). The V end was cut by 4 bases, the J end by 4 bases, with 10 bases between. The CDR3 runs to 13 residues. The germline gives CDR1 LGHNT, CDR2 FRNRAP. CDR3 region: CASGWEGTTEAFF. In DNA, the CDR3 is TGTGCTAGTGGTTGGGAGGGGACCACTGAAGCTTTCTTT.

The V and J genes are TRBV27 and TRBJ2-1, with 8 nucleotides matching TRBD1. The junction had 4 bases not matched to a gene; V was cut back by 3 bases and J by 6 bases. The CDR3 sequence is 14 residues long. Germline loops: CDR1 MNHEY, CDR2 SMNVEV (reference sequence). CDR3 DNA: TGTGCCAGCAGTTTTCAGGGGGCATCCAATGAGCAGTTCTTC. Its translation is CASSFQGASNEQFF.

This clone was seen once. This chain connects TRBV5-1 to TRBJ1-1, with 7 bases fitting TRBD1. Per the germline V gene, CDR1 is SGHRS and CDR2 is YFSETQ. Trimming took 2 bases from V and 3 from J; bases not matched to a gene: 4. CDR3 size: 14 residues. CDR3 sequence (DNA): TGCGCCAGCAGCTTAACAGGGGTGGACACTGAAGCTTTCTTT. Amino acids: CASSLTGVDTEAFF.

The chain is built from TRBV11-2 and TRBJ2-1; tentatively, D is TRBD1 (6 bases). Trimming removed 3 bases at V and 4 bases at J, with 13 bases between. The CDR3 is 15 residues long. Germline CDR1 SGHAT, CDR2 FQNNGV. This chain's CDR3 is CASSLETGTYNEQFF. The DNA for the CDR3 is TGTGCCAGCAGCTTGGAGACAGGAACTTACAATGAGCAGTTCTTC.

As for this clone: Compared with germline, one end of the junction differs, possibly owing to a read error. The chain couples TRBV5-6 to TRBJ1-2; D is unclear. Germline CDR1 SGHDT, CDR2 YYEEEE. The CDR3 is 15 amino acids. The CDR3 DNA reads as TGTGCCAGCAGTTTACCACCTCAGGCGATCTATGGCTACTCCTTC. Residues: CASSLPPQAIYGYSF.

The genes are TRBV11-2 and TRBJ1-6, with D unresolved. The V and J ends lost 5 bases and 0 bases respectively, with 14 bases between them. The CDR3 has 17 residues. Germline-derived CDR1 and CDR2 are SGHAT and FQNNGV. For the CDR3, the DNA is TGTGCCAGCAGCCACCTTCCTTTGAGCTCCTATAATTCACCCCTCCACTTT. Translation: CASSHLPLSSYNSPLHF.